This T cell receptor beta chain was found in a study of blood T cells in healthy people across ages (dated by TCRdb to between 2014 and 2017). Regarding the complete study: In model experiments, roughly one uniquely barcoded TCR beta cDNA molecule per two T cells was captured by template switching. Age-related changes in TCR beta repertoire diversity were measured in the study by deep sequencing normalized with unique cDNA molecular identifiers. Two additional independent replicas of 1 million unique cDNA reads from the same blood draw were analyzed for two donors (one aged 18 to 29 and one aged 80 or older). To avoid experimental bias, donors of different ages were spread randomly across the sequencing lanes. Donors were grouped into four age groups: young (average 16 years), middle-aged (less than 40), aged (about 60) and long-lived (82).

Study-wide findings and limitations: Estimates of total diversity based on one million sequenced T cells were considered lower bounds and underestimates. Bulk unsorted PBMC profiling prevented conclusive comparison of naive and antigen-experienced compartments. The CMV infection status of donors was not known, potentially confounding age-related changes in expanded clonotypes. As age increased, observed TCR beta diversity per million T cells dropped in a roughly linear way, and a significant reduction was already evident by age about 40. Observed TCR beta diversity correlated strongly with the percentage of naive T cells measured by flow cytometry. Compared with the aged group, more naive CD4+ T cells, fewer expanded clones and increased TCR diversity were shown by the long-lived group, suggesting age selection.

There are 15 amino acids in the CDR3, from cysteine to phenylalanine inclusive. Of the read, only the CDR3 DNA is kept; its 45 bases are in frame from base 1. Via the germline V gene (reference sequence), CDR1 is DFQATT and CDR2 SNEGSKA. Donors were roughly 40 systemically healthy Caucasian individuals from Russia aged roughly 6 to 100 years. Each donor gave about 11 milliliters of peripheral blood, drawn into EDTA-treated Vacutainer tubes. PBMCs were isolated by Ficoll-Paque density-gradient centrifugation, with at least 7 million obtained per sample. Trizol reagent was used to extract total RNA from PBMCs, with at least 6 micrograms per sample. For every donor, an aliquot of PBMCs went through flow cytometry to measure the percentages of naive CD45RAhigh/CD27high T cells. The library was built by means of 5' RACE. Sequenced using an Illumina HiSeq 2500. A second PCR of roughly 7 to 12 cycles was performed with a sample-barcoded 5' primer and a J-beta primer mix. A template-switch 5' adaptor carrying 12 random nucleotides introduced a unique molecular identifier onto each TCR beta cDNA molecule. Each sample yielded at least 2.5 million CDR3-containing paired-end reads. All of the RNA was converted into first-strand cDNA using the Mint cDNA synthesis kit, with a TRBC-specific oligonucleotide serving as the primer. Following uracil-DNA glycosylase treatment, all cDNA underwent a first 18-cycle PCR with the universal primers M1SS and BC2_uni_R. As for the authors' bioinformatics: For normalization, 1 million high-quality reads, each with a distinct molecular identifier, were randomly selected from each sample. Instead of being binned into consensus sequences, reads with shared molecular identifiers were discarded. MiTCR, with a Q25 quality threshold and the strictest error-elimination algorithm, was used for CDR3 identification, clonotype clustering and error correction. Lower-bound total TCR beta diversity was estimated with a nonparametric unseen species model using Euler transformation. TCRdb reworked the public reads: Q25 trimming with fastp, MiXCR clone assembly, productive beta chains retained. Each CDR3 protein gets just one entry, which takes the most common genes and DNA from the rows behind it. Clone size and V and J calls follow TCRdb, not the original study. Within this sample are more than 550,000 distinct CDR3 sequences, with about 20% of them counted one time only. The ten largest clones take up roughly 22% of the sample.

In this sample, this clonotype turned up a few times. Its antigen target is currently unknown. One end of the junction varies from germline; a read error may be responsible. This chain is built from TRBV20-1 and TRBJ2-7, with 13 middle bases fitting TRBD2. This sequence was found in a man aged 65 to 85 in good health. Sequencing input: blood. The nucleotide sequence reads TGCAGTGCTAGAGGACTAGCGGGGGGAGGAGAGACCCAGTGCTTC. Its protein product is CSARGLAGGGETQCF.